Detailed here is one T cell receptor beta chain. The antigen is not known. The CDR3 is 15 amino acids. From germline, CDR1 is SGHTA and CDR2 FQGNSA. The V gene lost 5 bases and the J gene lost 0 bases, with 14 bases spanning the gap. Cells designated naive CD8 were CD45RO-negative and were positively selected for CCR7, with terminally differentiated effector memory CD45RA+ cells excluded. This record comes from a study of shared clonotypes between healthy human individuals. Whole-study findings and limits: Enrolling few donors narrowed the genetic and exposure-history diversity that was represented. Clonotypes that were shared across a handful of donors made up roughly 5% of naive CD4 clonotypes. Naive subsets tended to show greater estimated richness than memory subsets.

Each subset's genomic DNA was shared equally among a number of immunoSEQ plates. Produced via immunoSEQ multiplex PCR; TCRdb's table is partial and in-frame only. The sample has about 2.1 million clones; just under 95% are singletons. The receptor was derived from a man aged 18-30 years in good health. Some clones in this sample may be carry-over from other donors' samples. V and J are TRBV7-2 and TRBJ2-7; either TRBD1 or TRBD2 may fit D (5 bases each). What was sequenced was naive CD8+ T cells from PBMCs. As DNA, the CDR3 is TGTGCCAGCAGCCCCCGGGACGTTAGCTCCTACGAGCAGTACTTC. Its protein is CASSPRDVSSYEQYF.